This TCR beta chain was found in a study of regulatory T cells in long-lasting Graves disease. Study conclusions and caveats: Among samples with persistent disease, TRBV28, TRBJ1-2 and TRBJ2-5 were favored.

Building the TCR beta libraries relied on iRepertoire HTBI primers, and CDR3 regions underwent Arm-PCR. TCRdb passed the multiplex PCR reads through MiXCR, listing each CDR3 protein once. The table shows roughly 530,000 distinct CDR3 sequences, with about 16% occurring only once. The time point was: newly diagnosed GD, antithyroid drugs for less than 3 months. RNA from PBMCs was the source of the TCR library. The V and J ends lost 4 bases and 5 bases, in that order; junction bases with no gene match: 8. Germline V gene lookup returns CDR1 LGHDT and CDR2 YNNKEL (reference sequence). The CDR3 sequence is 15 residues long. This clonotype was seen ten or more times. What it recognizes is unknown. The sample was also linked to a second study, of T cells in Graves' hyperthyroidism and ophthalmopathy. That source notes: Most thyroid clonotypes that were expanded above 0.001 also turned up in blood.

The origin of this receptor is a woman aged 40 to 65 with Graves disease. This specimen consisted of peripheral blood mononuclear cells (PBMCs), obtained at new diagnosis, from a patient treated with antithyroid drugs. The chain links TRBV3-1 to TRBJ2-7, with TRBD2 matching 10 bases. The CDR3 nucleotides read TGTGCCAGCAGCCCCACGGGACTAGCGTCCGACGAGCAGTACTTC. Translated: CASSPTGLASDEQYF.